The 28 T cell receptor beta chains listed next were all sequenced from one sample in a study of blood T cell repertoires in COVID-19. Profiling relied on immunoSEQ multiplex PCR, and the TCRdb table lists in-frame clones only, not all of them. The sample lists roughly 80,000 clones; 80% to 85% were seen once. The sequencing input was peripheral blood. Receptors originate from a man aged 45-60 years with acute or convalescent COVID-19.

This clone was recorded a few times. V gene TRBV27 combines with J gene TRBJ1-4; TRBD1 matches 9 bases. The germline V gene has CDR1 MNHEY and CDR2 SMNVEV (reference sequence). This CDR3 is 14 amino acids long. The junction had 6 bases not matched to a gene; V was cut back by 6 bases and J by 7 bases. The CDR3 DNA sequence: TGTGCCAGCAGGTCGACAGGGGGTCTTGAAAAACTGTTTTTT. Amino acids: CASRSTGGLEKLFF.

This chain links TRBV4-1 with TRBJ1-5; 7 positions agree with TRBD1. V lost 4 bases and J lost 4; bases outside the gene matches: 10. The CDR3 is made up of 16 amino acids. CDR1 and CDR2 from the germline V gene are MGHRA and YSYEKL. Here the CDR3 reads CASSPNPGQLNQPQHF. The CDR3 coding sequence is TGCGCCAGCAGCCCAAATCCGGGACAGCTGAATCAGCCCCAGCATTTT.

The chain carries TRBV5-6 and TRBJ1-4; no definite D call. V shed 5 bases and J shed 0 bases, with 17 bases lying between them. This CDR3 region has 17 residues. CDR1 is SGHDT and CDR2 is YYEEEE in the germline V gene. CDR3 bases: TGTGCCAGCAGTTCAAACCCTTCCTCGGCAACTAATGAAAAACTGTTTTTT. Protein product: CASSSNPSSATNEKLFF.

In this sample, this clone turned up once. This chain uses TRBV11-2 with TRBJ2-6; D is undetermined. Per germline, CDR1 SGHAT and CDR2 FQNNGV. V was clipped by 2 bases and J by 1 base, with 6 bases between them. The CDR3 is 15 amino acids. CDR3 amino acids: CASSLLRSGANVLTF. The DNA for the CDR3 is TGTGCCAGCAGCTTACTACGATCTGGGGCCAACGTCCTGACTTTC.

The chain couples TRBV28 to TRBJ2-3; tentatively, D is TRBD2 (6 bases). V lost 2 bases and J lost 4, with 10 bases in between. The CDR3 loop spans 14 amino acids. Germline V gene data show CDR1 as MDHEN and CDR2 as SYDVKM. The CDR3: CASSLGGTPDTQYF. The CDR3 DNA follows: TGTGCCAGCAGTTTAGGGGGGACTCCAGATACGCAGTATTTT.

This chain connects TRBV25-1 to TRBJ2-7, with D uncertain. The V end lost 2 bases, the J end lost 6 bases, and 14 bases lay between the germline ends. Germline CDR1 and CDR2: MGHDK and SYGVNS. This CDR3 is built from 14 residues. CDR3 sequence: CASSEVPRISEQYF. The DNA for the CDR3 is TGTGCCAGCAGTGAAGTCCCCAGGATCTCCGAGCAGTACTTC.

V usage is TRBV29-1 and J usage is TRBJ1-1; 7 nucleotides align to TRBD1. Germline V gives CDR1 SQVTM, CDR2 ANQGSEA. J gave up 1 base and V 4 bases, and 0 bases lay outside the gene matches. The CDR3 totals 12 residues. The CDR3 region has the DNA TGCAGCGTTGGACAGGGGAACACTGAAGCTTTCTTT. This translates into CSVGQGNTEAFF.

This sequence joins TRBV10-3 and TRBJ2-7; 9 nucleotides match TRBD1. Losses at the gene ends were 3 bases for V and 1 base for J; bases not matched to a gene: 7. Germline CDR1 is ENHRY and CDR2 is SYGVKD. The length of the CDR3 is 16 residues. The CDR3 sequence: CAISELSTGGSYEQYF. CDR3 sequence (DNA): TGTGCCATCAGTGAACTCTCGACAGGGGGTTCCTACGAGCAGTACTTC.

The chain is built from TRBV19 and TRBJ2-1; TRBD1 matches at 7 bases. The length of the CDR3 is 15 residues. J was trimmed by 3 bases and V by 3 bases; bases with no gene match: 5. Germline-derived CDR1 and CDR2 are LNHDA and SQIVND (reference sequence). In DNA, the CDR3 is TGTGCCAGTAGTATCCACAGGGGAGACTACAATGAGCAGTTCTTC. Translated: CASSIHRGDYNEQFF.

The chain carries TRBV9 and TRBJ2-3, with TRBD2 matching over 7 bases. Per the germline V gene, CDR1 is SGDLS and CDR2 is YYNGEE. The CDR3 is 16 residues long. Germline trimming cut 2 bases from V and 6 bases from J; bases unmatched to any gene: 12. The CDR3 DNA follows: TGTGCCAGCAGCGTTCACAGCGGGGCTTTGTCGGATACGCAGTATTTT. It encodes CASSVHSGALSDTQYF. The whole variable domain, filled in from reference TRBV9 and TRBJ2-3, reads DSGVTQTPKHLITATGQRVTLRCSPRSGDLSVYWYQQSLDQGLQFLIQYYNGEERAKGNILERFSAQQFPDLHSELNLSSLELGDSALYFCASSVHSGALSDTQYFGPGTRLTVL.

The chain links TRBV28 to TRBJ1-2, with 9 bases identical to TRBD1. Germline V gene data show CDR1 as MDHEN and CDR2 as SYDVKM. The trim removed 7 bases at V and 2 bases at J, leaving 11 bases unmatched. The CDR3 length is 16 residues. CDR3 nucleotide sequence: TGTGCCAGCACCTCCGGCGGGACAGGGATGAACTATGGCTACACCTTC. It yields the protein CASTSGGTGMNYGYTF.

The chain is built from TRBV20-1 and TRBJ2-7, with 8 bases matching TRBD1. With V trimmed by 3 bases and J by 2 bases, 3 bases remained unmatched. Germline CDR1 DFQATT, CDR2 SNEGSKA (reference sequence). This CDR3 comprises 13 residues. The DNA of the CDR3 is TGCAGTGCTAGTGGGGACAGGACCTACGAGCAGTACTTC. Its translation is CSASGDRTYEQYF.

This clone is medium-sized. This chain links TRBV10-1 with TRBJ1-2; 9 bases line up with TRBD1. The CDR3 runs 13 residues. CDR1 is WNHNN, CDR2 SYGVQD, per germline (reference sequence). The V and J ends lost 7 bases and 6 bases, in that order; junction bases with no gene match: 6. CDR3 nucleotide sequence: TGCGCCAGCACCTTGACAGGGGGTCATGGCTACACCTTC. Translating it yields CASTLTGGHGYTF.

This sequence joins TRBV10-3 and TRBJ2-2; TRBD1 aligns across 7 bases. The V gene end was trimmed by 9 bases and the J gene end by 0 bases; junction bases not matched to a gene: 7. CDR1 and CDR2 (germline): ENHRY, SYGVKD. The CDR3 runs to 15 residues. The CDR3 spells CAITEGAANTGELFF. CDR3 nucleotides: TGTGCCATAACCGAGGGGGCCGCGAACACCGGGGAGCTGTTTTTT.

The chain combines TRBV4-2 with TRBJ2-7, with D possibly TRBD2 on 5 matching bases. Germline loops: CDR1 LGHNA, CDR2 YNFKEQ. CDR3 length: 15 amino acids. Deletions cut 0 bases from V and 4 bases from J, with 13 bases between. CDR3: CASSQEDGRGYEQYF. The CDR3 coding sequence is TGTGCCAGCAGCCAAGAAGATGGCCGCGGGTACGAGCAGTACTTC.

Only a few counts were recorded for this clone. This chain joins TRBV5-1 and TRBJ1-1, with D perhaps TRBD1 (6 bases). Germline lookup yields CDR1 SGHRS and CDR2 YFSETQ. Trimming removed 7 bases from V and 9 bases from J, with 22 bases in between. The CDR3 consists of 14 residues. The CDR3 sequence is CASHQPGAGLKAFF. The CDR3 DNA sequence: TGCGCCAGCCACCAACCAGGGGCCGGTCTGAAAGCTTTCTTT. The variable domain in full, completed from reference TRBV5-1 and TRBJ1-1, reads KAGVTQTPRYLIKTRGQQVTLSCSPISGHRSVSWYQQTPGQGLQFLFEYFSETQRNKGNFPGRFSGRQFSNSRSEMNVSTLELGDSALYLCASHQPGAGLKAFFGQGTRLTVV.

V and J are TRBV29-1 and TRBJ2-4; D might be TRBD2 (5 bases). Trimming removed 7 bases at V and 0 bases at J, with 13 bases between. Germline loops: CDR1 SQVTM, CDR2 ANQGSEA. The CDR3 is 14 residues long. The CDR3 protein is CSEPGGLAKNIQYF. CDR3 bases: TGCAGCGAACCCGGAGGCCTAGCCAAAAACATTCAGTACTTC.

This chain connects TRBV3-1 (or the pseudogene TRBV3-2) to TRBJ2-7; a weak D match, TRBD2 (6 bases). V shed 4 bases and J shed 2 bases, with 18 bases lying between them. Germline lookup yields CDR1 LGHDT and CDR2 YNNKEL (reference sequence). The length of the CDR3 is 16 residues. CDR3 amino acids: CASSPLGGGTTYEQYF. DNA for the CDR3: TGTGCCAGCAGCCCCCTTGGTGGCGGGACCACCTACGAGCAGTACTTC.

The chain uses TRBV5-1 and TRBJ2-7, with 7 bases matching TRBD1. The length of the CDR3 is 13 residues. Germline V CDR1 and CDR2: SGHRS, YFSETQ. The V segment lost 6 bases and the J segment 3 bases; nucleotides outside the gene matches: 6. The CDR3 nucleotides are TGCGCCAGCAAATCGGGACAGAGCTACGAGCAGTACTTC. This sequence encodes CASKSGQSYEQYF.

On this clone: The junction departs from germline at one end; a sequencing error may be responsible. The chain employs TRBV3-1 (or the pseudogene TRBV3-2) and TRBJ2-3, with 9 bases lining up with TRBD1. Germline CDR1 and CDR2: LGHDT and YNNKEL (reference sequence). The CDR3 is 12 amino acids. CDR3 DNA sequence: TGTGCCAGCAGTCGCCCCGGACAGGGGATGGATTTT. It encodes CASSRPGQGMDF.

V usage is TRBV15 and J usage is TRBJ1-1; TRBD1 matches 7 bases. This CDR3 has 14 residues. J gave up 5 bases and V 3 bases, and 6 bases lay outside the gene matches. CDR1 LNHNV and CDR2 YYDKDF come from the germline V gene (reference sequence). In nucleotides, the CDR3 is TGTGCCACCAGCAGGACAGGGTTGGGGACTGAAGCTTTCTTT. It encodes CATSRTGLGTEAFF.

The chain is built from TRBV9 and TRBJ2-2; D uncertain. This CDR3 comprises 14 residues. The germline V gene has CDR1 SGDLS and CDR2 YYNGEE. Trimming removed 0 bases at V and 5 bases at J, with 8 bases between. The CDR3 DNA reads TGTGCCAGCAGCGTAGACTTTCGAACCGGGGAGCTGTTTTTT. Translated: CASSVDFRTGELFF. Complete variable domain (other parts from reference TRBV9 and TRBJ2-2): DSGVTQTPKHLITATGQRVTLRCSPRSGDLSVYWYQQSLDQGLQFLIQYYNGEERAKGNILERFSAQQFPDLHSELNLSSLELGDSALYFCASSVDFRTGELFFGEGSRLTVL.

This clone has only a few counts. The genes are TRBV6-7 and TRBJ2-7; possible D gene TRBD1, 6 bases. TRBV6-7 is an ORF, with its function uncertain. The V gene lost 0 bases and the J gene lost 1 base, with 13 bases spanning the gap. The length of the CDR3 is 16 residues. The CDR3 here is CASSYSGTSQSYEQYF. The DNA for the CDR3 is TGTGCCAGCAGTTACTCGGGGACATCCCAATCCTACGAGCAGTACTTC.

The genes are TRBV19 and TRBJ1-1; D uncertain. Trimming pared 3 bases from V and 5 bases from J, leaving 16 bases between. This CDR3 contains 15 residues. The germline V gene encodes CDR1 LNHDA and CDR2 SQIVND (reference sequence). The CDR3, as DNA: TGTGCCAGTAGTATTGGCGGACGTAGAGGGACTGAAGCTTTCTTT. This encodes CASSIGGRRGTEAFF.

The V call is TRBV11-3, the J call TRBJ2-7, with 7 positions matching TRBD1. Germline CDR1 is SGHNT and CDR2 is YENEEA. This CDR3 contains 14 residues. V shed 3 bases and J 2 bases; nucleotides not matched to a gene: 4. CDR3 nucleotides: TGTGCCAGCAGCTTCGCGACAGGGACCTACGAGCAGTACTTC. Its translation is CASSFATGTYEQYF. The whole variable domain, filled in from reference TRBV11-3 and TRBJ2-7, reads EAGVVQSPRYKIIEKKQPVAFWCNPISGHNTLYWYLQNLGQGPELLIRYENEEAVDDSQLPKDRFSAERLKGVDSTLKIQPAELGDSAVYLCASSFATGTYEQYFGPGTRLTVT.

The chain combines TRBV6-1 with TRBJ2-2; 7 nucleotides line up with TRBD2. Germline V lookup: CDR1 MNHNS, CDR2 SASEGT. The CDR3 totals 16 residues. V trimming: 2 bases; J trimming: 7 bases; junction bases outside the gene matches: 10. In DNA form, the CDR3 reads TGTGCCAGCAGTGAAAGGACTAGTTGGGATGGCGGGGAGCTGTTTTTT. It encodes CASSERTSWDGGELFF.

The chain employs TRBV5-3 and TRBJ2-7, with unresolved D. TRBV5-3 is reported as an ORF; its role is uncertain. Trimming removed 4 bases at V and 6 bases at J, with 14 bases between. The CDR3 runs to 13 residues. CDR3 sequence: CARSGGCPCEQYF. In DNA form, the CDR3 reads TGTGCCAGAAGCGGTGGCTGCCCGTGCGAGCAGTACTTC.

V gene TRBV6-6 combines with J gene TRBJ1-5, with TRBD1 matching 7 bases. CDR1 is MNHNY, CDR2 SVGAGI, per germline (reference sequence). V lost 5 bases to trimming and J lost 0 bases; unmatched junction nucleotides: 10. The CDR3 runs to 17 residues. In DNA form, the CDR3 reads TGTGCCAGCAGTCACAGACAGGGCACTTATAGCAATCAGCCCCAGCATTTT. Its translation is CASSHRQGTYSNQPQHF.